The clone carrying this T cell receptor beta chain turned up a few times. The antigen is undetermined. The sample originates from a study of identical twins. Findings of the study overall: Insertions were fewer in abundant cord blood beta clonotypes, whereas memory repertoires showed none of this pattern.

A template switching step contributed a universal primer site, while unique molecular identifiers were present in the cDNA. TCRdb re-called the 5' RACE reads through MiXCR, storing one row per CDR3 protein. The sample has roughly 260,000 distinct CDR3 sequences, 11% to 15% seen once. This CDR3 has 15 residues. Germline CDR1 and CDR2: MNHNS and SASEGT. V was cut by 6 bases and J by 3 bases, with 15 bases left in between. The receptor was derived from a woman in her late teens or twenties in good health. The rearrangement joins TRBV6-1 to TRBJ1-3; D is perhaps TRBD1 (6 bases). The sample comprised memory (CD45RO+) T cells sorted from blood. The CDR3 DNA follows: TGTGCCAGCAGCGATAAACAGGGAGATGGAAACACCATATATTTT. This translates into CASSDKQGDGNTIYF.